This T cell receptor beta chain originates from a study of vaccination effects on CD4 cells after COVID-19. Study details: There were a couple of convalescent patients who gave samples 16 days and one week before vaccination.

Clones were read by immunoSEQ multiplex PCR, and TCRdb kept only the in-frame ones, dropping some. The sample lists approximately 19,000 clones; roughly 80% were seen once. About this clone itself: The antigen is unknown.

Regarding the study as a whole: The study dataset contains few convalescent patients and includes no early post-infection timepoints. Infection-derived and vaccine-derived clones contracted markedly late after vaccination.

Antigen-specific CD4+ T cells were expanded (with viral peptide pools) by the ViraFEST assay ahead of sequencing. Culturing for 10 to 11 days preceded CD4+ T cell isolation. SARS-CoV-2 infection was confirmed by PCR in the person between March and December 2020. At days 3 and 7, half of the medium was exchanged for IL-2 medium. There are 16 residues in the CDR3. Germline loops: CDR1 MNHNY, CDR2 SVGAGI (reference sequence). Unmatched junction bases numbered 17, after V lost 7 bases and J lost 11 bases. The TCR sequence derives from a human donor who had a prior SARS-CoV-2 infection. Specimen: CD4+ T cells from PBMCs cultured with a peptide pool, collected before COVID-19 vaccination. This chain joins TRBV6-6 and TRBJ2-3; 11 positions agree with TRBD2. DNA for the CDR3: TGTGCCAGCACCCAAAGGGTCCTAGCGGGAGGAATTGAGCAGTATTTT. Translating gives CASTQRVLAGGIEQYF.